Sequencing of this TCR beta chain was carried out in a study of regulatory T cells in long-lasting Graves disease. Germline assignment: CDR1 ENHRY and CDR2 SYGVKD. The CDR3 is 15 amino acids. V lost 6 bases, J lost 2 bases, and 9 bases stayed unmatched. The table lists this clonotype with many counts. With iRepertoire HTBI primers and Arm-PCR of CDR3 regions, TCR beta libraries were built. TCRdb re-called the multiplex PCR reads through MiXCR, storing one row per CDR3 protein. The data show 300,000 to 400,000 distinct CDR3 sequences, 18% seen once. Specified time point: newly diagnosed GD, antithyroid drugs for less than 3 months. The TCR library was made from RNA extracted from PBMCs.

This specimen consisted of peripheral blood mononuclear cells (PBMCs), obtained at new diagnosis, from a patient treated with antithyroid drugs. V gene TRBV10-3 combines with J gene TRBJ1-1, with 7 positions matching TRBD1. The source is a female donor with Graves disease. CDR3 sequence: CAIRPRQGPNTEAFF. Written as DNA, the CDR3 is TGTGCCATCAGGCCCCGACAGGGCCCTAACACTGAAGCTTTCTTT.